These 18 T cell receptor beta chains came from one sample sequenced in a study of cytomegalovirus exposure and HLA in healthy donors. Vbeta (60) and Jbeta (13) primers were used in the PCR. Sequencing used immunoSEQ multiplex PCR; TCRdb keeps in-frame clones, though not all of them. The sample carries 200,000 to 250,000 clones, around 86% recorded once. The sample consisted of PBMCs. The source is a woman aged 50 to 60 in good health and CMV-seropositive.

The chain combines TRBV5-1 with TRBJ2-5; D is perhaps TRBD1 (6 bases). The end of the DNA aligns better with TRBJ2-7, so the J call may be wrong. Germline lookup yields CDR1 SGHRS and CDR2 YFSETQ. The CDR3 consists of 14 residues. DNA for the CDR3: TGCGCCAGCAGCCACGGACAGACTGTGGACGAGCAGTACTTC. As protein: CASSHGQTVDEQYF.

A few counts support this clone. This chain links TRBV28 with TRBJ2-3; the D is unclear. Trimming stripped 7 bases from V and 5 bases from J, with 7 bases between. Germline V lookup: CDR1 MDHEN, CDR2 SYDVKM. CDR3 length equals 11 residues. The DNA of the CDR3 is TGTGCCAGCAATTCCCGAGATACGCAGTATTTT. Translating gives CASNSRDTQYF.

The rearrangement links TRBV28 to TRBJ2-7, with 8 bases aligning to TRBD1. Per the germline V gene, CDR1 is MDHEN and CDR2 is SYDVKM. The CDR3 sequence is 14 residues long. V was clipped by 6 bases and J by 2 bases; unmatched bases: 6. In DNA form, the CDR3 reads TGTGCCAGCAGAGGACAGGGTCCTCCCTACGAGCAGTACTTC. Protein product: CASRGQGPPYEQYF.

J is TRBJ1-4 and V is TRBV7-8; 9 bases match TRBD1. With V trimmed by 5 bases and J by 8 bases, 6 bases remained unmatched. Germline V lookup: CDR1 SGHVS, CDR2 FQNEAQ. The CDR3 totals 14 residues. The CDR3 DNA reads TGTGCCAGCAGCAACCGGGACAGGGACGAAAAACTGTTTTTT. Translated: CASSNRDRDEKLFF.

The chain recombines TRBV5-3 with TRBJ1-1; the D gene is possibly TRBD1 (6 bases). TRBV5-3 falls under the ORF class, with uncertain function. This CDR3 is 17 amino acids long. Trimming took 5 bases from V and 0 from J, leaving 20 bases between them. The chain's CDR3 is CARRHGQRLNLNTEAFF. Written as DNA, the CDR3 is TGTGCCAGAAGACACGGACAGCGCCTAAACCTGAACACTGAAGCTTTCTTT.

This rearrangement joins TRBV7-7 to TRBJ2-7; D is perhaps TRBD1 (6 bases). Germline-derived CDR1 and CDR2 are SSHAT and FNYEAQ (reference sequence). The CDR3 extends over 13 amino acids. The V end was cut by 2 bases, the J end by 7 bases, with 12 bases between. CDR3: CASSLNPGAEQYF. The DNA for the CDR3 is TGTGCCAGCAGCTTAAACCCAGGGGCGGAGCAGTACTTC.

V usage is TRBV28 and J usage is TRBJ1-5; 9 nucleotides align to TRBD1. The ends lost 6 bases at V and 0 bases at J; junction bases unmatched: 6. In germline, CDR1 is MDHEN, CDR2 SYDVKM. The CDR3 runs 16 residues. The CDR3 loop is CASSSGQGYSNQPQHF. For the CDR3, the DNA is TGTGCCAGCAGCTCGGGACAGGGCTATAGCAATCAGCCCCAGCATTTT.

In its sample, this clone was seen once. The chain employs TRBV19 and TRBJ2-3, with D perhaps TRBD2 (5 bases). The V gene lost 5 bases and the J gene lost 0 bases, with 12 bases spanning the gap. CDR3 length: 15 residues. Germline V CDR1 and CDR2: LNHDA, SQIVND (reference sequence). CDR3 sequence reads: CASSPRGASTDTQYF. The CDR3 DNA reads as TGTGCCAGTAGTCCCCGGGGTGCTAGCACAGATACGCAGTATTTT.

This sequence joins TRBV28 and TRBJ2-2, with TRBD2 identical over 10 bases. This CDR3 spans 16 amino acids. Germline V gives CDR1 MDHEN, CDR2 SYDVKM. Unmatched junction bases numbered 5, after V lost 6 bases and J lost 1 base. The CDR3 spells CASSLRTSGNTGELFF. In DNA, the CDR3 is TGTGCCAGCAGCCTGAGGACTAGCGGGAACACCGGGGAGCTGTTTTTT.

A single count supports this clone. CDR3 residues: CASSQSRGHTQYF. CDR3 nucleotide sequence: TGCGCCAGCAGTCAATCACGGGGTCATACGCAGTATTTT. The chain joins TRBV23-1 to TRBJ2-3; D is perhaps TRBD2 (5 bases). TRBV23-1 is reported as an ORF; its role is uncertain. The CDR3 has 13 residues. V lost 0 bases and J 7 bases, leaving 8 bases between the germline ends.

This sequence joins TRBV11-2 and TRBJ2-7; D is perhaps TRBD1 (5 bases). Deletions cut 4 bases from V and 2 bases from J, with 12 bases between. There are 14 residues in the CDR3. Germline CDR1 reads SGHAT; CDR2 reads FQNNGV. CDR3 in DNA: TGTGCCAGCAGCTGGGGCAGGAACGCCTACGAGCAGTACTTC. As protein: CASSWGRNAYEQYF.

This clone has a single count. The chain has TRBV11-3 and TRBJ2-2; D is possibly TRBD1 (6 bases). Trimming took off 5 bases at V and 3 bases at J, with 10 bases between the two ends. Germline V lookup: CDR1 SGHNT, CDR2 YENEEA. This CDR3 spans 14 amino acids. The DNA of the CDR3 is TGTGCCAGCAGCCAGGGGAGTTACACCGGGGAGCTGTTTTTT. Its protein is CASSQGSYTGELFF.

This chain connects TRBV9 to TRBJ2-5; 8 nucleotides align to TRBD1. The end of the DNA aligns better with TRBJ2-7, so the J call may be wrong. The CDR3 totals 15 residues. CDR1 and CDR2 from the germline V gene are SGDLS and YYNGEE. The CDR3 region is CASSGGQGTSYEQYF. Written as DNA, the CDR3 is TGTGCCAGCAGCGGAGGACAGGGAACCTCCTACGAGCAGTACTTC.

The genes are TRBV28 and TRBJ2-5; 8 bases are a match to TRBD2. The J call is doubtful: the DNA matches TRBJ2-7 better. The CDR3 has 16 amino acids. Germline CDR1 MDHEN, CDR2 SYDVKM. The CDR3 here is CASTNGAGGRSYEQYF. The DNA of the CDR3 is TGTGCCAGCACCAACGGCGCGGGGGGTCGTTCCTACGAGCAGTACTTC.

This sequence joins TRBV9 and TRBJ2-5; D is perhaps TRBD1 (6 bases). V shed 0 bases and J shed 2 bases, with 20 bases lying between them. This CDR3 comprises 18 residues. From germline, CDR1 is SGDLS and CDR2 YYNGEE. The CDR3 loop is CASSVGGVQGLPQETQYF. Here the CDR3 DNA reads TGTGCCAGCAGCGTAGGCGGTGTACAGGGCCTTCCTCAAGAGACCCAGTACTTC.

J is TRBJ1-2 and V is TRBV28; tentatively, D is TRBD1 (6 bases). Between the trimmed V and J ends, which lost 3 bases and 5 bases, there was a span of 13 bases. Germline CDR1 reads MDHEN; CDR2 reads SYDVKM. The CDR3 is 14 amino acids. CDR3 sequence (DNA): TGTGCCAGCAGTTTTTCAGGGGAGGGATATGGCTACACCTTC. Encoded protein: CASSFSGEGYGYTF.

The chain employs TRBV5-4 and TRBJ2-1, with 9 bases matching TRBD2. Looked up from germline, CDR1 is SGHNT and CDR2 is YYREEE (reference sequence). J lost 6 bases, V lost 0 bases, and 10 bases had no gene match. The CDR3 is made up of 17 amino acids. The CDR3 region has the DNA TGTGCCAGCAGCTTGGGCAGGGGCGGGGGGGCGGGCAATGAGCAGTTCTTC. Translation gives CASSLGRGGGAGNEQFF.

This chain uses TRBV4-3 with TRBJ2-1; 7 bases align to TRBD2. CDR3 size: 16 residues. The V gene's germline CDR1 is LGHNA and CDR2 YSLEER. The trim removed 0 bases at V and 2 bases at J, leaving 4 bases unmatched. As DNA, the CDR3 is TGCGCCAGCAGCCAAGATCTAGCGGACACCTACAATGAGCAGTTCTTC. Protein: CASSQDLADTYNEQFF.